Below are 2 T cell receptor beta chains sequenced from a single sample in a study of CD4 T cells in relation to SARS-CoV-2 and coronaviruses. Their specific antigens are unknown. CD4+ T cells from unexposed donors were obtained before the COVID-19 pandemic (2011-2018). After nine to ten days of culture, CD4+ T cells were isolated. Measured with immunoSEQ multiplex PCR; TCRdb has only the in-frame clones, and not every one. The sample has about 29,000 clones, 75% to 80% seen once. Specimen: CD4+ T cells from PBMCs, cultured in vitro. These TCRs come from a human donor in good health.

The rearrangement uses TRBV3-1 (or the pseudogene TRBV3-2) and TRBJ1-2, with unresolved D. V shed 4 bases and J shed 1 base, with 7 bases lying between them. Germline CDR1 LGHDT, CDR2 YNNKEL (reference sequence). The CDR3 covers 13 residues. As DNA, the CDR3 is TGTGCCAGCAGCCGTGAGGATAACTATGGCTACACCTTC. It encodes CASSREDNYGYTF.

The V call is TRBV10-3, the J call TRBJ1-5; 10 nucleotides match TRBD1. This CDR3 comprises 15 residues. The V and J ends lost 2 bases and 3 bases, in that order; junction bases with no gene match: 1. The germline CDR1 and CDR2 sequences are ENHRY and SYGVKD. DNA for the CDR3: TGTGCCATCAGTGAGGGGACAGGGGTCAATCAGCCCCAGCATTTT. Translating it yields CAISEGTGVNQPQHF.